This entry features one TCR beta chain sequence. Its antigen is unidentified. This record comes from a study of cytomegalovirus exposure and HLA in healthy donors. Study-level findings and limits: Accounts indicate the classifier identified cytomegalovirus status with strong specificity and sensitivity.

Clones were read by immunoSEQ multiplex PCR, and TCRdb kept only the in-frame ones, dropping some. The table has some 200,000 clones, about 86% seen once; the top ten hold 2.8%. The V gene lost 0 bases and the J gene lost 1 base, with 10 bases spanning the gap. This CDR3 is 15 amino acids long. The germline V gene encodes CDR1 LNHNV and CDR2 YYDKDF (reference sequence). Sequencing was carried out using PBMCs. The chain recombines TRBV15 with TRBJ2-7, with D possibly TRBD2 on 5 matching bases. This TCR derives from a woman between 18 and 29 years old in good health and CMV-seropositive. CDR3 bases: TGTGCCACCAGCAGAGATTTGGACTCTTCCTACGAGCAGTACTTC. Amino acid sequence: CATSRDLDSSYEQYF.